This TCR beta chain was sequenced in a study of post-analysis software for immune sequencing data. Study-wide results and limits: Included in a set of a handful of TRBV segments more frequent in patients than controls were TRBV5-6, TRBV5-1 and TRBV20-1.

CDR1 and CDR2 from the germline V gene are SEHNR and FQNEAQ (reference sequence). The CDR3 is made up of 13 amino acids. The TCR beta cDNA libraries carried unique molecular identifiers. MiXCR, applied by TCRdb to the PCR reads, yields one record per CDR3 protein. The sample consists of about 770,000 distinct CDR3 sequences, 46% of them appearing once. As concerns this clonotype: Its target is unknown.

The sequencing sample was made of blood. This sequence was found in a girl aged 5-17 years with multiple sclerosis. The V and J genes are TRBV7-9 and TRBJ2-4; possibly TRBD1 for D (5 bases). The better agreement between TRBJ2-7 and the DNA end casts doubt on the J call. For the CDR3, the DNA is TGTGCCAGTCAACCTGCAGGGCTGGGCGAGCAGTACTTC. It specifies CASQPAGLGEQYF.